This T cell receptor (beta chain) comes out of a study of blood T cell repertoires in COVID-19. Study details: T cells, B-cell-depleted T cells, or PBMCs provided the cDNA or gDNA that served as material.

In the authors' methods: Estimation of nucleated cell counts was performed using reference gene primer amplification. The data were produced by immunoSEQ multiplex PCR, yet TCRdb's version contains in-frame clones alone and is incomplete. V, J and clone size derive from that table, while D and trimming were established from the DNA sequence. Among about 91,000 clones listed, around 88% were seen once. This clonotype was sampled from a woman in her 70s with acute or convalescent COVID-19. The sequencing input was peripheral blood.

This chain's CDR3 is CASSIDWTGTGPTGELFF. Here the CDR3 DNA reads TGTGCCAGTAGTATAGATTGGACCGGGACAGGACCCACCGGGGAGCTGTTTTTT. The chain uses TRBV19 and TRBJ2-2; 8 bases match TRBD1. V gave up 0 bases and J gave up 4 bases; unmatched junction bases: 10. Germline V gene lookup returns CDR1 LNHDA and CDR2 SQIVND (reference sequence). The CDR3 totals 18 residues.